A single sample gave rise to the 19 T cell receptor beta chains below, sequenced in a study of blood T cell repertoires in COVID-19. TCRdb keeps only in-frame clones here, not all; method: immunoSEQ multiplex PCR. The table shows about 250,000 clones, with around 81% occurring only once. Specimen: peripheral blood. The receptors originated from an older person with COVID-19, enrolled during active disease.

V gene TRBV21-1 combines with J gene TRBJ2-7; TRBD1 is taken as the D call from the table, unchecked against the DNA. TRBV21-1 is given as a pseudogene. The CDR3 is 18 residues long. Written as DNA, the CDR3 is TGTGCCAGCAGCCTCCGGGACAGACTGCAGCAGAGCTCCTACGAGCAGTACTTC. Translated, it gives CASSLRDRLQQSSYEQYF.

The rearrangement uses TRBV21-1 and TRBJ1-6; the table's D call, TRBD1, was not checked against the DNA. TRBV21-1 counts as a pseudogene. CDR3 length: 17 residues. The CDR3 region is CASSRPPGQGINSPLHF. DNA of the CDR3: TGTGCCAGCAGCAGACCCCCGGGACAAGGAATTAATTCACCCCTCCACTTT.

V usage is TRBV20-1 and J usage is TRBJ2-2, with D tentatively TRBD1 (5 bases). The CDR3 is 14 amino acids. Germline CDR1 DFQATT, CDR2 SNEGSKA (reference sequence). Trimming cost V 3 bases and J 6 bases, with 14 bases left between them. CDR3 nucleotide sequence: TGCAGTGCTAGTGGCAGGGATATTCCCGGGGAGCTGTTTTTT. Translation gives CSASGRDIPGELFF.

V and J are TRBV29-1 and TRBJ2-7, with D tentatively TRBD2 (5 bases). Germline CDR1 is SQVTM and CDR2 is ANQGSEA. The CDR3 covers 16 residues. V dropped 6 bases and J dropped 5 bases, with 26 bases sitting between them. CDR3: CSVLRRPLDYLDEQYF. CDR3 sequence (DNA): TGCAGCGTACTTAGACGCCCACTTGACTATTTGGACGAGCAGTACTTC.

The chain couples TRBV15 to TRBJ1-1; D is ambiguous. Germline CDR1 is LNHNV and CDR2 is YYDKDF (reference sequence). The CDR3 sequence is 13 residues long. V was shortened by 9 bases and J by 4 bases, with 15 bases between the two germline ends. The CDR3 DNA follows: TGTGCCACTCAGTATTCGAGGCTCACTGAAGCTTTCTTT. This gives the protein CATQYSRLTEAFF.

The rearrangement joins TRBV6-5 to TRBJ1-4; 7 bases fit TRBD1. CDR1 MNHEY and CDR2 SVGAGI come from the germline V gene. The CDR3 has 16 residues. The ends lost 3 bases at V and 5 bases at J; junction bases unmatched: 9. The CDR3 spells CASSYSLGQANEKLFF. The CDR3 DNA follows: TGTGCCAGCAGTTATTCACTAGGACAGGCAAATGAAAAACTGTTTTTT.

The rearrangement uses TRBV3-1 (or the pseudogene TRBV3-2) and TRBJ2-3, with D possibly TRBD2 on 5 matching bases. This CDR3 has 16 amino acids. Germline CDR1 is LGHDT and CDR2 is YNNKEL (reference sequence). V shed 3 bases and J shed 2 bases, with 15 bases lying between them. Written as DNA, the CDR3 is TGTGCCAGCAGCCACCATGGGAGCGGATACACAGATACGCAGTATTTT. Its translation is CASSHHGSGYTDTQYF.

The gene calls are TRBV2 and TRBJ1-5; D is unclear. The CDR3 contains 12 residues. Germline loops: CDR1 SNHLY, CDR2 FYNNEI. The V gene lost 4 bases and the J gene lost 9 bases, with 10 bases spanning the gap. The CDR3 is CASSADSGPQHF. The CDR3 nucleotides are TGTGCCAGCAGTGCTGACTCGGGGCCCCAGCATTTT. Combining the CDR3 with reference TRBV2 and TRBJ1-5 gives the whole variable domain EPEVTQTPSHQVTQMGQEVILRCVPISNHLYFYWYRQILGQKVEFLVSFYNNEISEKSEIFDDQFSVERPDGSNFTLKIRSTKLEDSAMYFCASSADSGPQHFGDGTRLSIL.

The chain links TRBV28 to TRBJ2-2; D is unresolved. From germline, CDR1 is MDHEN and CDR2 SYDVKM. CDR3 length: 15 residues. V dropped 2 bases and J dropped 6 bases, with 13 bases sitting between them. The CDR3 region is CASSLGGLSPGELFF. In nucleotides, the CDR3 is TGTGCCAGCAGTTTAGGTGGTCTCAGTCCCGGGGAGCTGTTTTTT.

This chain connects TRBV18 to TRBJ2-1; 8 nucleotides match TRBD2. V dropped 6 bases and J dropped 8; count of bases not matched to a gene: 6. The CDR3 contains 13 residues. From germline, CDR1 is KGHSH and CDR2 LQKENI. The CDR3 spells CASSLAGGYEQFF. CDR3 DNA sequence: TGTGCCAGCTCCCTGGCGGGGGGCTATGAGCAGTTCTTC. The full variable domain, in which reference TRBV18 and TRBJ2-1 provide the parts outside the CDR3, is NAGVMQNPRHLVRRRGQEARLRCSPMKGHSHVYWYRQLPEEGLKFMVYLQKENIIDESGMPKERFSAEFPKEGPSILRIQQVVRGDSAAYFCASSLAGGYEQFFGPGTRLTVL.

The J gene is TRBJ1-5, the V gene TRBV19, with D unresolved. Germline CDR1 LNHDA, CDR2 SQIVND (reference sequence). There are 17 residues in the CDR3. Trimming removed 5 bases at V and 6 bases at J, with 23 bases between. The CDR3 DNA follows: TGTGCCAGTAGTCTCAAAATGTCTTGGGGAGGAGGTCAGCCCCAGCATTTT. This sequence encodes CASSLKMSWGGGQPQHF.

The rearrangement joins TRBV7-8 to TRBJ1-2; maybe TRBD1 (6 bases). The CDR3 has 15 residues. Germline lookup yields CDR1 SGHVS and CDR2 FQNEAQ. The V end lost 2 bases, the J end lost 3 bases, and 13 bases lay between the germline ends. The CDR3 sequence is CASSLRTGIHYGYTF. DNA for the CDR3: TGTGCCAGCAGCTTAAGAACAGGGATACACTATGGCTACACCTTC.

This clone appeared once. V is TRBV28 and J is TRBJ2-1; 10 bases are shared with TRBD2. The germline gives CDR1 MDHEN, CDR2 SYDVKM. The trim removed 3 bases at V and 6 bases at J, leaving 8 bases unmatched. The CDR3 totals 16 residues. CDR3 protein: CASSFGSGRGFNEQFF. In nucleotides, the CDR3 is TGTGCCAGCAGTTTTGGAAGCGGGAGGGGGTTCAATGAGCAGTTCTTC.

The rearrangement uses TRBV5-6 and TRBJ1-2; maybe TRBD1 (5 bases). The V end was cut by 0 bases, the J end by 5 bases, with 14 bases between. CDR1 and CDR2 (germline): SGHDT, YYEEEE. The length of the CDR3 is 15 residues. As DNA, the CDR3 is TGTGCCAGCAGCTTGGGTTCAGGGAGGTCGTATGGCTACACCTTC. It is translated as CASSLGSGRSYGYTF.

The rearrangement uses TRBV27 and TRBJ1-2; 8 nucleotides line up with TRBD1. CDR3 length equals 13 residues. Germline V gives CDR1 MNHEY, CDR2 SMNVEV (reference sequence). The ends lost 3 bases at V and 6 bases at J; junction bases unmatched: 3. In DNA form, the CDR3 reads TGTGCCAGCAGTTTCCGGACAGGGAATGGCTACACCTTC. Protein: CASSFRTGNGYTF.

The J gene is TRBJ2-3, the V gene TRBV4-3, with 9 positions matching TRBD2. Unmatched junction bases numbered 14, after V lost 1 base and J lost 0 bases. The CDR3 sequence is 20 residues long. Per the germline V gene, CDR1 is LGHNA and CDR2 is YSLEER. DNA of the CDR3: TGCGCCAGCAGCCAAGTCCGAAGCGGGGGGACCCTCTCTAGCACAGATACGCAGTATTTT. This gives the protein CASSQVRSGGTLSSTDTQYF.

The V and J genes are TRBV6-4 and TRBJ1-5; no definite D call. V was pared by 4 bases and J by 2 bases, with 6 bases between. CDR1 and CDR2 (germline): MRHNA, SNTAGT. There are 13 residues in the CDR3. As DNA, the CDR3 is TGTGCCAGCAGTGTCGAGGGCAATCAGCCCCAGCATTTT. This encodes CASSVEGNQPQHF.

The chain carries TRBV6-4 and TRBJ1-2; 10 positions agree with TRBD1. Trimming at V came to 2 bases and at J to 4 bases, leaving 4 bases not matched to a gene. The CDR3 is made up of 15 amino acids. Germline values: CDR1 MRHNA, CDR2 SNTAGT. The CDR3 coding sequence is TGTGCCAGCAGTGACGGGAGGGACAGGGGCTATGGCTACACCTTC. It specifies CASSDGRDRGYGYTF.

The chain combines TRBV9 with TRBJ2-1; 8 bases align to TRBD2. The germline V gene has CDR1 SGDLS and CDR2 YYNGEE. After removal of 4 bases from V and 5 bases from J, the junction contained 11 bases not matched to a gene. CDR3 length equals 16 residues. DNA of the CDR3: TGTGCCAGCAGCCCCAGGTGGACTAGCAACGACAATGAGCAGTTCTTC. It is translated as CASSPRWTSNDNEQFF.